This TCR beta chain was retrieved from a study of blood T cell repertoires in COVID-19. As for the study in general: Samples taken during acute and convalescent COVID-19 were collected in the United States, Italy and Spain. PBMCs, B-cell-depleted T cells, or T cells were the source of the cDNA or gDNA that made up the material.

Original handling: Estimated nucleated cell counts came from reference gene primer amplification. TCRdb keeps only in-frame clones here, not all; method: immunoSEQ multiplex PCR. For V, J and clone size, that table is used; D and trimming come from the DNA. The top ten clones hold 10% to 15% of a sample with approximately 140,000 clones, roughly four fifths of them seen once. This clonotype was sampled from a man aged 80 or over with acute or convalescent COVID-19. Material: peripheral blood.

CDR3 loop: CASTHGRGGNTIYF. CDR3 sequence (DNA): TGTGCCAGCACCCATGGGAGGGGGGGAAACACCATATATTTT. This chain connects TRBV3-1 (or the pseudogene TRBV3-2) to TRBJ1-3, with a weak D call TRBD1 (6 bases). With 7 bases removed from V and 4 bases from J, the gap between germline ends came to 14 bases. Germline CDR1 is LGHDT and CDR2 is YNNKEL (reference sequence). This CDR3 region has 14 residues.